A selection of T cell receptor beta chains follows, all from one sample in a study of cytomegalovirus exposure and HLA in healthy donors. Assay used: immunoSEQ multiplex PCR; TCRdb lists only in-frame clones, some missing. The table shows some 60,000 clones, with just under 85% occurring only once. Sequenced material: PBMCs. The receptor set was obtained from a man in his forties or fifties in good health and CMV-seronegative. The CDR3 runs from the conserved cysteine through the conserved F or W. A D gene is named only where the DNA matches it firmly. The size of a clone is reported for some rows only, either as once, few or many, or as a class for expanded clones.

.	.	TRBV10-3	TRBJ1-1	TGTGCCATCAGTGAGCCCGGGATAAACACTGAAGCTTTCTTT	CAISEPGINTEAFF
.	TRBD1	TRBV4-3	TRBJ1-1	TGCGCCAGCAGCCGCCAGACAGGGGCCATGAACACTGAAGCTTTCTTT	CASSRQTGAMNTEAFF
.	TRBD1	TRBV4-3	TRBJ2-3	TGCGCCAGCAGCCAAACCGGGACAGGGGGCGCGAGGTTAGATACGCAGTATTTT	CASSQTGTGGARLDTQYF
.	.	TRBV29-1	TRBJ1-1	TGCAGCGTTCATGGGGCAGGGGAGGCTTTCTTT	CSVHGAGEAFF
.	TRBD2	TRBV7-9	TRBJ2-3	TGTGCCGCCTGGCGGGGGTGGACAGATACGCAGTATTTT	CAAWRGWTDTQYF
.	.	TRBV12-5	TRBJ1-5	TGTGCTAGTGGTTTGGTTTTGTCCAACCCCGGTCAGCCCCAGCATTTT	CASGLVLSNPGQPQHF
.	TRBD2	TRBV11-2	TRBJ2-7	TGTGCCAGCAGTGGGTGGGGAGCGGGGGCCTACGAGCAGTACTTC	CASSGWGAGAYEQYF
few	.	TRBV7-9	TRBJ1-6	TGTGCCAGCAGCGAGGGACAAATTTGGGATGATTCACCCCTCCACTTT	CASSEGQIWDDSPLHF
.	.	TRBV5-1	TRBJ1-1	TGCGCCAGCAGCTTGAGGGGGGGGTTGTCGAACACTGAAGCTTTCTTT	CASSLRGGLSNTEAFF
few	.	TRBV27	TRBJ2-7	TGTGCCAGCAGTTTTTCCCAGGCCTACGAGCAGTACTTC	CASSFSQAYEQYF
once	.	TRBV11-2	TRBJ1-2	TGTGCCAGCAGCTTAGATCGGTTGGTAAACTATGGCTACACCTTC	CASSLDRLVNYGYTF
.	.	TRBV2	TRBJ2-7	TGTGCCAGCAGTGAAGTTCAGAGGTACGAGCAGTACTTC	CASSEVQRYEQYF
.	.	TRBV9	TRBJ1-1	TGTGCCAGCAGCGTAGGGGGCCAGAACACTGAAGCTTTCTTT	CASSVGGQNTEAFF
.	TRBD1	TRBV7-8	TRBJ2-3	TGTGCCAGCAGCCCACGGGACAGGGTCACAGATACGCAGTATTTT	CASSPRDRVTDTQYF
.	TRBD1	TRBV4-1	TRBJ1-2	TGCGCCAGCAGCCAGGACACAGGGGGCGCGAGTGGCTACACCTTC	CASSQDTGGASGYTF
.	.	TRBV6-6	TRBJ1-1	TGTGCCAGCAGTTACGAGCGTCACACTGAAGCTTTCTTT	CASSYERHTEAFF
.	.	TRBV19	TRBJ1-5	TGTGCCAGTACTAAGGCGCAGGGTGGCAATCAGCCCCAGCATTTT	CASTKAQGGNQPQHF
.	.	TRBV7-2	TRBJ1-3	TGTGCCAGCAGCGCGGGGGGTGGAAACACCATATATTTT	CASSAGGGNTIYF
.	.	TRBV29-1	TRBJ1-1	TGCAGCGTTGGTACCGGGACATATCACACTGAAGCTTTCTTT	CSVGTGTYHTEAFF
.	.	TRBV7-2	TRBJ1-5	TGTGCCAGCAGCTTAACTGGGAGCCAGCCCCAGCATTTT	CASSLTGSQPQHF
.	.	TRBV6-1	TRBJ2-5	TGTGCCAGCGGGAGGATGGGACTGGGCGAGACCCAGTACTTC	CASGRMGLGETQYF
.	.	TRBV4-1	TRBJ2-1	TGCGCCAGCAGCCAAGAGCCGGGGTCCGTCGATTCGACTCACAATGAGCAGTTCTTC	CASSQEPGSVDSTHNEQFF
.	.	TRBV2	TRBJ1-1	TGTGCCAGCAGCGAAGTAATCAGGGGTGGGACTGAAGCTTTCTTT	CASSEVIRGGTEAFF
.	TRBD1	TRBV5-1	TRBJ1-1	TGCGCCAGCAGCGCTATGACAGGGGGCAGGACTGAAGCTTTCTTT	CASSAMTGGRTEAFF
few	.	TRBV5-6	TRBJ2-2	TGTGCCAGCAGCTCGTTCCGGGACTCCCAGGCCGGGGAGCTGTTTTTT	CASSSFRDSQAGELFF
.	.	TRBV18	TRBJ2-7	TGTGCCAGCTCGCCCACGAACAGAGCCTACGAGCAGTACTTC	CASSPTNRAYEQYF
.	.	TRBV25-1	TRBJ2-1	TGTGCCAGCAGTGTCAGACATGACAATGAGCAGTTCTTC	CASSVRHDNEQFF
.	.	TRBV7-2	TRBJ2-4	TGTGCCAGCAGCGGACAATCGCGGTTTCAGTACTTC	CASSGQSRFQYF
once	.	TRBV6-5	TRBJ2-2	TGTGCCAGCGAGCGGGTATCGAACACCGGGGAGCTGTTTTTT	CASERVSNTGELFF
.	.	TRBV7-3	TRBJ2-1	TGTGCCAGCAGCTTAGTAGGAGGTAGCTCCTACAATGAGCAGTTCTTC	CASSLVGGSSYNEQFF
.	.	TRBV10-1	TRBJ2-2	TGCGCCAGCAGTCCCAGGGGAGTCACCGGGGAGCTGTTTTTT	CASSPRGVTGELFF
.	.	TRBV5-8	TRBJ1-1	TGTGCCAGCAGCTTCTTTCCGTCGGGGGCTGAAGCTTTCTTT	CASSFFPSGAEAFF
.	.	TRBV9	TRBJ2-5	TGTGCCAGCAGCGGAGACAAGCGGTACCAAGAGACCCAGTACTTC	CASSGDKRYQETQYF
.	TRBD2	TRBV6-6	TRBJ2-2	TGTGCCAGCAGATTGGGGGGGAACGGGGAGCTGTTTTTT	CASRLGGNGELFF
.	TRBD2	TRBV11-3	TRBJ2-7	TGTGCCAGCAGCCCGAGGGGACGGGGGGGCTTCTACGAGCAGTACTTC	CASSPRGRGGFYEQYF
.	.	TRBV19	TRBJ1-5	TGTGCCAGTAGTGAGGACAGCACGTTAGGGCCCCAGCATTTT	CASSEDSTLGPQHF
.	TRBD1	TRBV6-6	TRBJ1-3	TGTGCCAGCAGCCACACAGGGGTGTCTGGAAACACCATATATTTT	CASSHTGVSGNTIYF
.	.	TRBV29-1	TRBJ1-1	TGCAGCGTGTCACCTGCAGGATCGACTGAAGCTTTCTTT	CSVSPAGSTEAFF
.	.	TRBV11-3	TRBJ1-4	TGTGCCAGCAGTATGGGCAGACTAAATGAAAAACTGTTTTTT	CASSMGRLNEKLFF
.	.	TRBV18	TRBJ1-1	TGTGCCAGCTCAACCACAGGCGAGAACACTGAAGCTTTCTTT	CASSTTGENTEAFF
.	.	TRBV7-9	TRBJ2-2	TGTGCCAGCAGCTTTACAGACAACACCGGGGAGCTGTTTTTT	CASSFTDNTGELFF
few	.	TRBV19	TRBJ1-1	TGTGCCAGTGGTAGACCTACAGGGTCCTATTTTGAAGCTTTCTTT	CASGRPTGSYFEAFF
.	TRBD1	TRBV7-3	TRBJ1-2	TGTGCCAGCAGCCCGGGACAGGGGAGTGGCTACACCTTC	CASSPGQGSGYTF
once	TRBD2	TRBV7-2	TRBJ2-3	TGTGCCAGCAGCTTAGGGACTAGCGGGGGCTTGAGGCGCACAGATACGCAGTATTTT	CASSLGTSGGLRRTDTQYF
few	TRBD2	TRBV6-6	TRBJ2-1	TGTGCCAGCAGTCCCGGGACTAGCTACAATGAGCAGTTCTTC	CASSPGTSYNEQFF
few	.	TRBV7-9	TRBJ1-1	TGTGCCAGCAGCGGTCCTCCGGGATTCATGAACACTGAAGCTTTCTTT	CASSGPPGFMNTEAFF
.	.	TRBV27	TRBJ2-2	TGTGCCAGCAGTTGGACTGCGAACACCGGGGAGCTGTTTTTT	CASSWTANTGELFF
.	.	TRBV30	TRBJ1-6	TGTGCCTGGAGTGTACCCCTCACTTCTCGTTATTCACCCCTCCACTTT	CAWSVPLTSRYSPLHF